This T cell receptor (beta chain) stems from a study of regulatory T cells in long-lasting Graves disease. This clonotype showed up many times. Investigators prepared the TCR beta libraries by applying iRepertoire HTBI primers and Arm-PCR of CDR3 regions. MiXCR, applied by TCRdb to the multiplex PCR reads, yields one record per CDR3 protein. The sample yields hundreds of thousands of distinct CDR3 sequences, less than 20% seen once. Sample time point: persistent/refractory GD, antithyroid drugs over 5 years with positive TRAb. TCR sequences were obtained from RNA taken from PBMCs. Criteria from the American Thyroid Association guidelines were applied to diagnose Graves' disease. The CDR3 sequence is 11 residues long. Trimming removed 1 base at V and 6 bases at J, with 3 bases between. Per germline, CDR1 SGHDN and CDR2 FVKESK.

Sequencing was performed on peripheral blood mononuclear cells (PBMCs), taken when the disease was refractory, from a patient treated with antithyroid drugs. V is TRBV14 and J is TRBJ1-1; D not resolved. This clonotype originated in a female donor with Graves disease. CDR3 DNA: TGTGCCAGCAGCCAAGTCGCTGAAGCTTTCTTT. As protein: CASSQVAEAFF.